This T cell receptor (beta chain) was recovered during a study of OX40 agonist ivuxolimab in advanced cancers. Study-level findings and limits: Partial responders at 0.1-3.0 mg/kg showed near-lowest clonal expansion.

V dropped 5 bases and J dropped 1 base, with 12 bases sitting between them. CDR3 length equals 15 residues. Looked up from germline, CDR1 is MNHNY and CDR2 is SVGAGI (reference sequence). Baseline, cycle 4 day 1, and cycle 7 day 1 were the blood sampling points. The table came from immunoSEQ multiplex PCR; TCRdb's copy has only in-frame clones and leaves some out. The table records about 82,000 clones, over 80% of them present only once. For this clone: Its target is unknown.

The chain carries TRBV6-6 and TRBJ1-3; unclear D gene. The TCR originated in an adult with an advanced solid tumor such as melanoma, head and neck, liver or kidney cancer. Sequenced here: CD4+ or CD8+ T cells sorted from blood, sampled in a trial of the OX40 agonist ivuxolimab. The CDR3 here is CASSPPVVSGNTIYF. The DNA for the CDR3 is TGTGCCAGCAGTCCCCCAGTGGTATCTGGAAACACCATATATTTT.